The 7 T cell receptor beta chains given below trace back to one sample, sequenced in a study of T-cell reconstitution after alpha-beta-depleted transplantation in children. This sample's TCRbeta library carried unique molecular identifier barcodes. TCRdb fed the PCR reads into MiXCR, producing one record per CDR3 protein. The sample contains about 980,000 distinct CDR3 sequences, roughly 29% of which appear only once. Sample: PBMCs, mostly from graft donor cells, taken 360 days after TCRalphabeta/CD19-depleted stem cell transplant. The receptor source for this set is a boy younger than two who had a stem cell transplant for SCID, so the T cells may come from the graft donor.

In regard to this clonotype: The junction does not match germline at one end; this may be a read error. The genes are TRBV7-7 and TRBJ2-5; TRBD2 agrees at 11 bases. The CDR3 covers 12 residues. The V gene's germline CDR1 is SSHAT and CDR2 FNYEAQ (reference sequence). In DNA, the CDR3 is TGTGCCAGCAGCCCGCTAGCGGGGGGTCTTCACTTC. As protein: CASSPLAGGLHF. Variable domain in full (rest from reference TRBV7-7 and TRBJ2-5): GAGVSQSPRYKVTKRGQDVTLRCDPISSHATLYWYQQALGQGPEFLTYFNYEAQPDKSGLPSDRFSAERPEGSISTLTIQRTEQRDSAMYRCASSPLAGGLHFGPGTRLLVL.

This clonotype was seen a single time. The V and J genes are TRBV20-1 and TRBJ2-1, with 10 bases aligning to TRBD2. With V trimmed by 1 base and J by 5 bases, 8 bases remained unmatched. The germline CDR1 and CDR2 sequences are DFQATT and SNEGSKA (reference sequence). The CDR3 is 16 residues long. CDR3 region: CSARGLAGVVHNEQFF. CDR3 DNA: TGCAGTGCTAGAGGGCTAGCGGGGGTCGTCCACAATGAGCAGTTCTTC.

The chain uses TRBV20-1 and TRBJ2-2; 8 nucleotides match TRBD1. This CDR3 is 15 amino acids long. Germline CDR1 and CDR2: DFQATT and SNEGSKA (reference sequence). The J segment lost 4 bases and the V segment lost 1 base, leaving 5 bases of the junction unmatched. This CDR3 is CSARVNRGITGELFF. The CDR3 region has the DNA TGCAGTGCTAGAGTAAACAGGGGGATCACCGGGGAGCTGTTTTTT.

The chain's CDR3 is CSAPNRGGAKDTQYF. The CDR3 DNA follows: TGCAGTGCGCCTAATCGTGGGGGGGCTAAAGATACGCAGTATTTT. V is TRBV20-1 and J is TRBJ2-3; D is possibly TRBD2 (7 bases). There are 15 residues in the CDR3. Germline assignment: CDR1 DFQATT and CDR2 SNEGSKA (reference sequence). V lost 6 bases and J 5 bases, leaving 21 bases between the germline ends.

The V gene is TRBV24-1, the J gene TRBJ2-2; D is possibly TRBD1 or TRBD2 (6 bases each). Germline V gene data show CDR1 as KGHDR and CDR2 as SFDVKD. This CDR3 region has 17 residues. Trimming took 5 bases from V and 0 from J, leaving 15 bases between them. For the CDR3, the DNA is TGTGCCACCAGTGGACTAGTAGGGGGACCGAACACCGGGGAGCTGTTTTTT. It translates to CATSGLVGGPNTGELFF.

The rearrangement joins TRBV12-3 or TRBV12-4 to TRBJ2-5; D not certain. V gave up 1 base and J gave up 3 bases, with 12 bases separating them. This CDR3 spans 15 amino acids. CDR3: CASSLVFAGKETQYF. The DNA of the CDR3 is TGTGCCAGCAGTTTAGTCTTTGCCGGAAAAGAGACCCAGTACTTC.

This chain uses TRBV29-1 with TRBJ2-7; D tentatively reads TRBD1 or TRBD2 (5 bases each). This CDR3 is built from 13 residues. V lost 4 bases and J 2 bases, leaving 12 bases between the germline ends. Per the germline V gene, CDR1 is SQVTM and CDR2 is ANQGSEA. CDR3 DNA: TGCAGCGTTGTACCAGGGACCCCCTACGAGCAGTACTTC. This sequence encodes CSVVPGTPYEQYF.